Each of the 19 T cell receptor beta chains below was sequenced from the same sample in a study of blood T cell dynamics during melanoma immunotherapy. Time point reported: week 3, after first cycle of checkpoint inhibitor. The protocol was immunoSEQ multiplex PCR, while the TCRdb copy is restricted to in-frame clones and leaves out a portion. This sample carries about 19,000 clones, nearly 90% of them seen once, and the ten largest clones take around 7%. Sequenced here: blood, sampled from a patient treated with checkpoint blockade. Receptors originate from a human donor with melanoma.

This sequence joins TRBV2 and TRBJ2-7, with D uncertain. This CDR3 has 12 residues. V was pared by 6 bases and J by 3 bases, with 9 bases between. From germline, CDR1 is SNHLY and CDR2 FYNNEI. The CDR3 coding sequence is TGTGCCAGCAGGAGGATAAACTACGAGCAGTACTTC. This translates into CASRRINYEQYF.

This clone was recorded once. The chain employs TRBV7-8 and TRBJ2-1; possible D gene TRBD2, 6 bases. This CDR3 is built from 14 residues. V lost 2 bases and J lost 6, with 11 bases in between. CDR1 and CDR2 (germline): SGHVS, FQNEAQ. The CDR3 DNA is TGTGCCAGCAGCTTATATGTAGCGGCCAATGAGCAGTTCTTC. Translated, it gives CASSLYVAANEQFF.

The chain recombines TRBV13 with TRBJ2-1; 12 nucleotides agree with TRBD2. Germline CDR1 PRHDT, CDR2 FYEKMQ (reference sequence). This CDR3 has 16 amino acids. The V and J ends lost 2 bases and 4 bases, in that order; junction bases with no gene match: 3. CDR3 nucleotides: TGTGCCAGCAGCTTAAGGACTAGCGGGGCATACAATGAGCAGTTCTTC. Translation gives CASSLRTSGAYNEQFF.

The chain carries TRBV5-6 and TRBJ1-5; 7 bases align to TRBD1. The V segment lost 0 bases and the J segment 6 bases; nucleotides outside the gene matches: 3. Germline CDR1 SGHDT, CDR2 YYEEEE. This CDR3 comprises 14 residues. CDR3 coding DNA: TGTGCCAGCAGCTTGGCGCCAGGGGGTCAGCCCCAGCATTTT. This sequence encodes CASSLAPGGQPQHF.

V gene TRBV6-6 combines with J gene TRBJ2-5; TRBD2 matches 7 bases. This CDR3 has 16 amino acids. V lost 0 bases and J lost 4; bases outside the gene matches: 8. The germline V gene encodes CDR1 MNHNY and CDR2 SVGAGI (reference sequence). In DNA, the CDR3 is TGTGCCAGCAGTTACTCGCGAAGCGGGAAATCAGAGACCCAGTACTTC. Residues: CASSYSRSGKSETQYF.

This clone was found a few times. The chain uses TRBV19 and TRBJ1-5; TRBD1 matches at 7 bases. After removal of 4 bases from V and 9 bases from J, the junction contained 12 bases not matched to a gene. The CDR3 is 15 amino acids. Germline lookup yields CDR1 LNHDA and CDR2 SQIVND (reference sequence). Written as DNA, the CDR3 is TGTGCCAGTAGTACCCGACAGGGTTCAGGTCCGCCCCAGCATTTT. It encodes CASSTRQGSGPPQHF.

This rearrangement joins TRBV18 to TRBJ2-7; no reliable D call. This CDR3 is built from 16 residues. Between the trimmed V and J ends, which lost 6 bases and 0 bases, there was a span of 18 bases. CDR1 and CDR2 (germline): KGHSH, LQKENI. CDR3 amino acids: CASSNSRAKDSYEQYF. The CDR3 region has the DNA TGTGCCAGCTCCAACTCCCGGGCCAAGGACTCCTACGAGCAGTACTTC.

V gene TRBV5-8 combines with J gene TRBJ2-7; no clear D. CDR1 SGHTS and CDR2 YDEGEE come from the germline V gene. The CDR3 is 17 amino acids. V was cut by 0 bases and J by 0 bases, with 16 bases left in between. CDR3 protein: CASSLELGENTSYEQYF. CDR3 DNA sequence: TGTGCCAGCAGCTTGGAGTTGGGTGAGAATACCTCCTACGAGCAGTACTTC.

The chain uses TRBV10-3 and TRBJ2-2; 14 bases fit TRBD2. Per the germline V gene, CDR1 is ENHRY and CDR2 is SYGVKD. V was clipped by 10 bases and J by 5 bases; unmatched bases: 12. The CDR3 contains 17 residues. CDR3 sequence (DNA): TGTGCCACCATCGGGACTAGCGGGAGCGGGGAGACCGGGGAGCTGTTTTTT. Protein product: CATIGTSGSGETGELFF.

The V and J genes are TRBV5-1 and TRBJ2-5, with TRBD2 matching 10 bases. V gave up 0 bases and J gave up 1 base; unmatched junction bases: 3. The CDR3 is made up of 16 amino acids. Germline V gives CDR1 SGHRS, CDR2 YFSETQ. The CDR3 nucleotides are TGCGCCAGCAGCTTGGGCAGCGGGAGGGCCCAAGAGACCCAGTACTTC. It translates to CASSLGSGRAQETQYF.

The CDR3 DNA reads as TGTGCCAGCAGTCCGACAAGGAACACTGAAGCTTTCTTT. This sequence encodes CASSPTRNTEAFF. V is TRBV28 and J is TRBJ1-1, with unresolved D. The CDR3 sequence is 13 residues long. With 5 bases removed from V and 1 base from J, the gap between germline ends came to 8 bases. Germline CDR1 reads MDHEN; CDR2 reads SYDVKM.

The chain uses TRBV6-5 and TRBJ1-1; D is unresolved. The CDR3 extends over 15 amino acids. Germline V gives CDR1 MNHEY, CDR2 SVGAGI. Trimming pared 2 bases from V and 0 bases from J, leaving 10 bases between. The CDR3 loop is CASSYTGRVNTEAFF. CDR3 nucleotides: TGTGCCAGCAGTTACACCGGACGGGTGAACACTGAAGCTTTCTTT.

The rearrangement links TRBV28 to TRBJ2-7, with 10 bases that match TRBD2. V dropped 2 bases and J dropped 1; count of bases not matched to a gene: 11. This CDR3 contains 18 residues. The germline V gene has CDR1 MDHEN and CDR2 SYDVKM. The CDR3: CASSLVVAGGPPSYEQYF. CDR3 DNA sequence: TGTGCCAGCAGTTTAGTGGTAGCGGGAGGTCCCCCTTCCTACGAGCAGTACTTC.

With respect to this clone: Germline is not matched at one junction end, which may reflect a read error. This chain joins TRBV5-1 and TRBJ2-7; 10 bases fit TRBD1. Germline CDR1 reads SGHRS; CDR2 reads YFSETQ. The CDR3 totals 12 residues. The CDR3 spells CASSSRQGAVFF. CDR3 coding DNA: TGCGCCAGCAGCTCCCGACAGGGGGCCGTCTTCTTC.

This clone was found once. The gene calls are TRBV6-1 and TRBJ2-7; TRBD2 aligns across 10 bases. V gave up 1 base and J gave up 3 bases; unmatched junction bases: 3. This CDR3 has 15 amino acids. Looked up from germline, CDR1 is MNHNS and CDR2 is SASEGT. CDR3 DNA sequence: TGTGCCAGCAGTGAAGAGTCTAGCGGGAGCTACGAGCAGTACTTC. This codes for CASSEESSGSYEQYF.

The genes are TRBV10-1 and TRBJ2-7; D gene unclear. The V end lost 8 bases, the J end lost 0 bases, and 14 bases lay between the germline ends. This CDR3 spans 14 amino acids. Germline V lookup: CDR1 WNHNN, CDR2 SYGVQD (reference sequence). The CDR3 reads CASVGPPTSYEQYF. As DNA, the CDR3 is TGCGCCAGCGTTGGCCCCCCTACCTCCTACGAGCAGTACTTC.

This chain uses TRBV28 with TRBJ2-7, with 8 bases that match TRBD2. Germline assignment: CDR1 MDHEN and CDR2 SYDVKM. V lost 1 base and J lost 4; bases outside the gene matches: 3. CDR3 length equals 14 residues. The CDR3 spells CASSLFGGRYEQYF. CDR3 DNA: TGTGCCAGCAGTTTATTTGGCGGGAGGTACGAGCAGTACTTC.

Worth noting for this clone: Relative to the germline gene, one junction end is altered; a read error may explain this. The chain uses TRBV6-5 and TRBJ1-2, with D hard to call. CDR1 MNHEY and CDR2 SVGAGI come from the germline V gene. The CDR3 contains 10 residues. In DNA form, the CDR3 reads TGTGCCAGCAGGTACTATGGCTACACCTTC. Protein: CASRYYGYTF.

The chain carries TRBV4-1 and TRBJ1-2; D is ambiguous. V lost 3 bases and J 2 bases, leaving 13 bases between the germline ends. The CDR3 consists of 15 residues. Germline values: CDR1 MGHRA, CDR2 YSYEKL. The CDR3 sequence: CASSHPLMGNYGYTF. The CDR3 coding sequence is TGCGCCAGCAGCCATCCCCTAATGGGGAACTATGGCTACACCTTC.